This TCR beta chain is from a study of cytomegalovirus exposure and HLA in healthy donors. Study-level information: In terms of ancestry, the Caucasian-associated cluster contained around 79% of the approximately 400 genotyped donors. General study results and limits: Immune exposure information comprised only CMV serostatus. For most TCR beta V segments, an earlier analysis put the productive rate at about 87% or about 30% of the time.

Researchers ran the PCR with 60 Vbeta and 13 Jbeta primers. TCRdb's copy holds only in-frame clones and misses some; the assay was immunoSEQ multiplex PCR. The table includes about 160,000 clones, about 75% detected once. Notes on this clone: As yet, its antigen is unknown.

Each donor was nominally healthy when sampled (though unrecorded immune exposures were likely). V was pared by 2 bases and J by 1 base, with 9 bases between. The CDR3 is made up of 14 amino acids. Germline V gives CDR1 SGHKS, CDR2 YYEKEE (reference sequence). This TCR came from a female donor in good health and CMV-seronegative. J is TRBJ2-5 and V is TRBV5-5; the D gene is possibly TRBD1 (5 bases). The sequenced sample consisted of PBMCs. The CDR3 DNA reads as TGTGCCAGCAGCTTCCAGGGTCCCCAAGAGACCCAGTACTTC. The encoded protein is CASSFQGPQETQYF.